What follows is one T cell receptor (beta chain) and its context. The antigen is unknown. One end of the junction is discordant with germline, which a read error may explain. The data stem from a study of tumor-infiltrating lymphocytes in glioblastoma multiforme. General study findings and limits: Functional subtype sorting of these T cells was not performed. TCR plus mutation findings rest on a single glioblastoma patient.

Three nested ARM-PCR rounds with V-beta and C-beta primers built TCRB libraries. TCRB cDNA was made from around 0.47 ug total RNA. Via MiXCR, TCRdb re-called the multiplex PCR reads, giving one row per CDR3 protein. The data show under 35,000 distinct CDR3 sequences, with 60% to 75% seen just once and approximately 31% held by the top ten. This TCR was recovered from a male donor with glioblastoma. Sequencing used brain tumor tissue.

The CDR3 loop reads CASNWGYSQETQYF. CDR3 DNA sequence: TGTGCCAGCAACTGGGGGTATTCCCAGGAGACCCAGTATTTC. V gene TRBV11-2 combines with J gene TRBJ2-5; D could derive from TRBD1 or TRBD2 (5 bases each). Germline V gene data show CDR1 as SGHAT and CDR2 as FQNNGV. The CDR3 runs to 14 residues.